The 4 T cell receptor beta chains below come from one sample, sequenced in a study of T-cell memory formation after mild COVID-19. TCRdb re-called the 5' RACE reads with MiXCR, one entry per CDR3 protein. This table has over 350,000 distinct CDR3 sequences, roughly 15% appearing once. Sequencing was carried out using PBMCs or a T cell subset sorted from them (not recorded which). The receptors originated from a man aged 18 to 35 who had mild COVID-19 (a few samples of this study predate the infection). Cell type and time point are not known.

V is TRBV6-5 and J is TRBJ2-5, with 7 bases matching TRBD1. The germline CDR1 and CDR2 sequences are MNHEY and SVGAGI. Trimming at V came to 2 bases and at J to 4 bases, leaving 10 bases not matched to a gene. There are 16 residues in the CDR3. The CDR3 region is CASSYGGTGAAETQYF. CDR3 nucleotides: TGTGCCAGCAGTTACGGGGGTACAGGGGCTGCAGAGACCCAGTACTTC.

A few counts support this clonotype. The chain carries TRBV20-1 and TRBJ1-1, with D possibly being TRBD1 (5 bases). Trimming removed 0 bases at V and 1 base at J, with 12 bases between. Germline V gene data show CDR1 as DFQATT and CDR2 as SNEGSKA (reference sequence). The CDR3 sequence is 15 residues long. Here the CDR3 reads CSARDPGRANTEAFF. CDR3 DNA sequence: TGCAGTGCTAGAGATCCCGGCAGGGCGAACACTGAAGCTTTCTTT.

V and J are TRBV25-1 and TRBJ2-5; D unresolved. Trimming cost V 1 base and J 2 bases, with 8 bases left between them. Germline lookup yields CDR1 MGHDK and CDR2 SYGVNS. The CDR3 is made up of 14 amino acids. The CDR3 reads CASSEFNIQETQYF. DNA for the CDR3: TGTGCCAGCAGTGAATTTAACATTCAAGAGACCCAGTACTTC.

A few counts support this clonotype. This chain uses TRBV7-4 with TRBJ1-6, with D perhaps matching TRBD1 (6 bases). The germline gives CDR1 SGHVT, CDR2 SQSDAQ. V lost 7 bases and J lost 10, with 17 bases in between. The CDR3 totals 14 residues. The CDR3 DNA is TGTGCCAGCACCCCCCAGGCAGGGGAATCACCCCTCCACTTT. Its protein is CASTPQAGESPLHF.